This T cell receptor (beta chain) derives from a study of regulatory T cells in long-lasting Graves disease. iRepertoire HTBI primers and Arm-PCR of CDR3 regions built TCR beta libraries. From the multiplex PCR reads, TCRdb called clonotypes with MiXCR, one entry per CDR3 protein. The sample includes more than 350,000 distinct CDR3 sequences, more than 12% of them seen just once. CDR3 length equals 16 residues. With V trimmed by 5 bases and J by 6 bases, 9 bases remained unmatched. The germline V gene has CDR1 MDHEN and CDR2 SYDVKM. Time point given: newly diagnosed GD, antithyroid drugs for less than 3 months. PBMC RNA was the source of the TCR library. There are many counts of this clonotype. These data were likewise used in another study, on T cells in Graves' hyperthyroidism and ophthalmopathy.

The specimen comprised peripheral blood mononuclear cells (PBMCs), sampled at new diagnosis, from a patient treated with antithyroid drugs. The rearrangement uses TRBV28 and TRBJ1-5; 11 nucleotides match TRBD1. The TCR originated in a woman aged 30 to 39 with Graves disease. The CDR3 DNA reads as TGTGCCAGCAGTGGCGGGGGGACAGGGGGTGGTCAGCCCCAGCATTTT. Translating it yields CASSGGGTGGGQPQHF. Filled out from reference TRBV28 and TRBJ1-5, the complete variable domain reads DVKVTQSSRYLVKRTGEKVFLECVQDMDHENMFWYRQDPGLGLRLIYFSYDVKMKEKGDIPEGYSVSREKKERFSLILESASTNQTSMYLCASSGGGTGGGQPQHFGDGTRLSIL.